Listed below are T cell receptor beta chains from one sample, sequenced in a study of identical twins. TCRdb fed the 5' RACE reads into MiXCR, producing one record per CDR3 protein. The sample includes some 500,000 distinct CDR3 sequences, around an eighth of them seen just once. The data also belong to a second study, concerning yellow fever vaccine responses in identical twins.

Sequencing was carried out using CD4+ T cells sorted from blood. The receptors were sampled from a young woman in good health. Both conserved end residues are part of each CDR3. Fields, in order: clone size, D gene, V gene, J gene, CDR3 DNA, CDR3 protein. D genes are given only for firm matches. A row's size may be missing; if present it is once, few, many or a size class.

few	TRBD2	TRBV7-9	TRBJ2-1	TGTGCCAGCAGCTCCCGAAGACTAGCGGGATCCTACAATGAGCAGTTCTTC	CASSSRRLAGSYNEQFF
few	-	TRBV21-1	TRBJ2-1	TGTGCCAGCAGCTTGGGAGTAACAGGGGGCGCCTACAATGAGCAGTTCTTC	CASSLGVTGGAYNEQFF
-	TRBD2	TRBV27	TRBJ2-7	TGTGCCAGGGCCCTAGCGGGATCATCCGAGCAGTACTTC	CARALAGSSEQYF
few	TRBD2	TRBV3-1	TRBJ2-1	TGTGCCAGCAGCAGGACTAGCTTAGGGAATGAGCAGTTCTTC	CASSRTSLGNEQFF
few	TRBD2	TRBV10-3	TRBJ2-3	TGTGCCGCAAGGACTAGCGAGGCAGATACGCAGTATTTT	CAARTSEADTQYF
-	-	TRBV6-2/TRBV6-3	TRBJ2-7	TGTGCCAGCAGTTACGGTAGAAGACCCTACGAGCAGTACTTC	CASSYGRRPYEQYF
few	-	TRBV12-3/TRBV12-4	TRBJ1-1	TGTGCCAGCAGTTTCGTGGTGGCTGAAGCTTTCTTT	CASSFVVAEAFF
-	-	TRBV6-9	TRBJ1-2	TGTGCCAACCTGGACAGAATCCATGGCTACACCTTC	CANLDRIHGYTF
few	-	TRBV18	TRBJ1-1	TGTGCCAGCTCCCAATCGAACGGTCCAGCTTTCTTT	CASSQSNGPAFF
-	-	TRBV29-1	TRBJ2-7	TGCAGCGCCACAGGGTTCGGCTACGAGCAGTACTTC	CSATGFGYEQYF
-	TRBD1	TRBV12-3/TRBV12-4	TRBJ1-4	TGTGCCAGCAGTCAGACAGGGGGGAATGAAAAACTGTTTTTT	CASSQTGGNEKLFF
few	-	TRBV5-1	TRBJ2-1	TGCGCCAGCAGCTTGGCAGCGCTCCTCTACAATGAGCAGTTCTTC	CASSLAALLYNEQFF
-	-	TRBV5-6	TRBJ2-5	TGTGCCAGCAGCCTGCCGGGACTGATCCAAGAGACCCAGTACTTC	CASSLPGLIQETQYF
few	-	TRBV2	TRBJ2-7	TGTGCCAGCAGCTACGACGTCAGCTCCTACGAGCAGTACTTC	CASSYDVSSYEQYF
few	-	TRBV6-5	TRBJ2-7	TGTGCCAGCAGTTACTCGAGACCGGGACTTACCTACGAGCAGTACTTC	CASSYSRPGLTYEQYF
-	-	TRBV20-1	TRBJ2-7	TGCAGTGCCCAAACTGGGGGGAGGCCCTACGAGCAGTACTTC	CSAQTGGRPYEQYF
-	TRBD1	TRBV7-9	TRBJ2-5	TGTGCCAGCAGACCAACAGGGGGGCGAGAGACCCAGTACTTC	CASRPTGGRETQYF
-	TRBD2	TRBV2	TRBJ2-1	TGTGCCAGCAGTGTCTGGGCTAGCGGCAATTACAATGAGCAGTTCTTC	CASSVWASGNYNEQFF
few	-	TRBV20-1	TRBJ2-2	TGCAGTGCTAGAGATATCCAGTTGAACACCGGGGAGCTGTTTTTT	CSARDIQLNTGELFF
few	-	TRBV3-1	TRBJ2-7	TGTGCCAGCAGCCCGTTGACCGGGGGGCAAGGGGAGCAGTACTTC	CASSPLTGGQGEQYF
-	TRBD2	TRBV6-2/TRBV6-3	TRBJ2-1	TGTGCCAGCACTAAAGCGGGAGTCGGCAATGAGCAGTTCTTC	CASTKAGVGNEQFF
-	TRBD1	TRBV12-3/TRBV12-4	TRBJ1-1	TGTGCCAGCAGTTTTGGGACAGGGGGCGAGTTGAACACTGAAGCTTTCTTT	CASSFGTGGELNTEAFF
few	-	TRBV7-9	TRBJ1-1	TGTGCCAGCAGCTTAGCGTCAAGGGACACTGAAGCTTTCTTT	CASSLASRDTEAFF
few	-	TRBV7-2	TRBJ2-1	TGTGCCAGCAGCACTGGGAGCTACAATGAGCAGTTCTTC	CASSTGSYNEQFF
many	-	TRBV5-1	TRBJ1-1	TGCGCCAGCAGCTCGAAGATGAACACTGAAGCTTTCTTT	CASSSKMNTEAFF
few	-	TRBV14	TRBJ2-7	TGTGCCAGCAGCCAAGCAGGCCACTACGAGCAGTACTTC	CASSQAGHYEQYF
few	-	TRBV21-1	TRBJ2-3	TGTGCCAGCAGCCGCCCGGGGTGCGTGGGCACAGATACGCAGTATTTT	CASSRPGCVGTDTQYF
-	-	TRBV18	TRBJ2-1	TGTGCCAGCTCACCACTAGACGTTATAATCAATGAGCAGTTCTTC	CASSPLDVIINEQFF
-	TRBD2	TRBV6-5	TRBJ2-3	TGTGCCAGCAGTTACTCGGGGGGGGGACGGCCAGATACGCAGTATTTT	CASSYSGGGRPDTQYF
many	-	TRBV12-3/TRBV12-4	TRBJ1-5	TGTGCCAGCAGTTTCAATCAGCCCCAGCATTTT	CASSFNQPQHF
-	-	TRBV3-1	TRBJ2-2	TGTGCCAGCAGCCAAGATCCTCCCCCCTTATTAGCGGAGACGAACACCGGGGAGCTGTTTTTT	CASSQDPPPLLAETNTGELFF
many	-	TRBV29-1	TRBJ2-5	TGCAGCGTTGACCCCAGCGGAATGCGAGAGACCCAGTACTTC	CSVDPSGMRETQYF
-	-	TRBV27	TRBJ2-7	TGTGCCAGCAGTTCCCCCTTTAGGGTGGAGGGCGACTCCTACGAGCAGTACTTC	CASSSPFRVEGDSYEQYF
many	-	TRBV4-2	TRBJ2-3	TGTGCCAGCAGCCAGGTATTAGATGGAGATACGCAGTATTTT	CASSQVLDGDTQYF
-	TRBD2	TRBV20-1	TRBJ2-7	TGCAGTCCGCTAGCAGCGGGGGCCTACGAGCAGTACTTC	CSPLAAGAYEQYF
few	-	TRBV5-1	TRBJ1-1	TGCGCCAGCAGCTGGGGCCAGACTTTGAACACTGAAGCTTTCTTT	CASSWGQTLNTEAFF
few	-	TRBV20-1	TRBJ2-2	TGCAGTGCTAGAGATGCTCAGGGGAACACCGGGGAGCTGTTTTTT	CSARDAQGNTGELFF
few	TRBD1	TRBV24-1	TRBJ2-3	TGTGCCACCAGTGATCCCGGACAGGGGGCCACCACAGATACGCAGTATTTT	CATSDPGQGATTDTQYF
-	-	TRBV3-1	TRBJ1-2	TGTGCCAGCAGCCACTTCTATAGAGAGTCAGGAGGGGGCTACACCTTC	CASSHFYRESGGGYTF
-	-	TRBV5-1	TRBJ2-7	TGCGCCAGCAGCTTGAGGTCTTCGGGGTTTCCGGGAGCTCGGTACGAGCAGTACTTC	CASSLRSSGFPGARYEQYF
-	-	TRBV12-3/TRBV12-4	TRBJ1-6	TGTGCCAGCAGTCCAACCCGACAGTCCTATAATTCACCCCTCCACTTT	CASSPTRQSYNSPLHF
-	TRBD2	TRBV14	TRBJ2-1	TGTGCCAGCAGCCAAGGGAGCGGGGCGCCCTACAATGAGCAGTTCTTC	CASSQGSGAPYNEQFF
-	TRBD1	TRBV6-1	TRBJ1-5	TGTGCCAGCAGGGCCAACAATTGGGACAGGAGCAATCAGCCCCAGCATTTT	CASRANNWDRSNQPQHF
many	-	TRBV29-1	TRBJ1-1	TGCAGCGTTGAAGCAGGGGTGAACACTGAAGCTTTCTTT	CSVEAGVNTEAFF
-	TRBD2	TRBV18	TRBJ2-7	TGTGCCAGCTCACCATCGGGGACTAGCGGGAGTGGGGTCGAGCAGTACTTC	CASSPSGTSGSGVEQYF
once	-	TRBV12-5	TRBJ1-3	TGTGCTACCTTCGATGGAAACACCATATATTTT	CATFDGNTIYF
-	-	TRBV7-2	TRBJ1-5	TGTGCCAGCAGCTTAGATTCTATCGGTTACAATCAGCCCCAGCATTTT	CASSLDSIGYNQPQHF
many	TRBD1	TRBV7-2	TRBJ2-5	TGTGCCAGCAGCCCCATCGGACAGGTCCGGGAGACCCAGTACTTC	CASSPIGQVRETQYF